This is a list of T cell receptor beta chains from one sample in a study of shared clonotypes between healthy human individuals. Sequencing was performed with immunoSEQ multiplex PCR; in TCRdb, only in-frame clones are kept and a portion is missing. The data contain some 660,000 clones, 73% of them singletons. Source material: memory CD4+ T cells sorted from blood. Receptors were obtained from a woman aged 30 to 39 in good health. Both conserved end residues are part of each CDR3. The order of the fields is CDR3 protein, CDR3 DNA, J gene, D gene, clone size, V gene. The D gene is left open where the match is weak. Some rows have no size entry. The others give once, few or many, or a class for an expanded clone.

cdr3_aa: CASSIVGLSYGYTF
cdr3_nt: TGTGCCAGTAGTATAGTCGGGCTATCATATGGCTACACCTTC
j_call: TRBJ1-2
d_call: -
clone_size: few
v_call: TRBV19

cdr3_aa: CASSSKRDGETQYF
cdr3_nt: TGTGCCAGCAGCTCGAAGAGGGACGGAGAGACCCAGTACTTC
j_call: TRBJ2-5
d_call: -
clone_size: -
v_call: TRBV5-4

cdr3_aa: CASRRVGGELFF
cdr3_nt: TGTGCCAGCAGACGCGTCGGGGGGGAGCTGTTTTTT
j_call: TRBJ2-2
d_call: -
clone_size: -
v_call: TRBV6-5

cdr3_aa: CASSLAGSYNEQFF
cdr3_nt: TGCGCCAGCAGCTTGGCCGGGAGTTACAATGAGCAGTTCTTC
j_call: TRBJ2-1
d_call: -
clone_size: -
v_call: TRBV5-1

cdr3_aa: CAISEGMGNPYEQYF
cdr3_nt: TGTGCCATCAGTGAGGGGATGGGAAACCCCTACGAGCAGTACTTC
j_call: TRBJ2-7
d_call: -
clone_size: -
v_call: TRBV10-3

cdr3_aa: CASSPRGGGESDNEQFF
cdr3_nt: TGCGCCAGCAGCCCCCGGGGGGGCGGGGAATCAGACAATGAGCAGTTCTTC
j_call: TRBJ2-1
d_call: TRBD2
clone_size: many
v_call: TRBV4-1

cdr3_aa: CASSSGTGGRNTEAFF
cdr3_nt: TGTGCCAGCAGTTCCGGGACAGGGGGTAGGAACACTGAAGCTTTCTTT
j_call: TRBJ1-1
d_call: TRBD1
clone_size: -
v_call: TRBV28

cdr3_aa: CASSERGRGSSTDTQYF
cdr3_nt: TGTGCCAGCAGTGAACGTGGCAGGGGGTCGAGCACAGATACGCAGTATTTT
j_call: TRBJ2-3
d_call: TRBD1
clone_size: -
v_call: TRBV6-1

cdr3_aa: CASRGGPTGELFF
cdr3_nt: TGTGCCAGTAGAGGCGGGCCCACCGGGGAGCTGTTTTTT
j_call: TRBJ2-2
d_call: -
clone_size: -
v_call: TRBV19

cdr3_aa: CASSFQYSLTTYEQYF
cdr3_nt: TGTGCCAGCAGTTTCCAGTACAGCCTGACTACCTACGAGCAGTACTTC
j_call: TRBJ2-7
d_call: -
clone_size: -
v_call: TRBV28

cdr3_aa: CASSKRSRITPFNEQFF
cdr3_nt: TGTGCCAGCAGTAAAAGATCCAGAATAACGCCATTCAATGAGCAGTTCTTC
j_call: TRBJ2-1
d_call: -
clone_size: -
v_call: TRBV6-4

cdr3_aa: CASSPISTGGTEAFF
cdr3_nt: TGTGCCAGCAGTCCCATATCGACAGGGGGAACTGAAGCTTTCTTT
j_call: TRBJ1-1
d_call: TRBD1
clone_size: -
v_call: TRBV27

cdr3_aa: CASSKVGRALSLYEQYF
cdr3_nt: TGTGCCAGCAGCAAAGTGGGGAGGGCCCTCTCTCTCTACGAGCAGTACTTC
j_call: TRBJ2-7
d_call: -
clone_size: -
v_call: TRBV21-1

cdr3_aa: CASSSTGAQETQYF
cdr3_nt: TGTGCCAGCAGTTCAACAGGGGCCCAAGAGACCCAGTACTTC
j_call: TRBJ2-5
d_call: TRBD1
clone_size: few
v_call: TRBV27

cdr3_aa: CASSQGNLQETQYF
cdr3_nt: TGTGCCAGCAGCCAAGGGAACCTCCAAGAGACCCAGTACTTC
j_call: TRBJ2-5
d_call: -
clone_size: many
v_call: TRBV14

cdr3_aa: CASSRGGATYEQYF
cdr3_nt: TGTGCCAGCAGCCGGGGCGGCGCAACATACGAGCAGTACTTC
j_call: TRBJ2-7
d_call: -
clone_size: many
v_call: TRBV5-6

cdr3_aa: CASSQGVGQPQHF
cdr3_nt: TGCGCCAGCAGCCAAGGGGTAGGTCAGCCCCAGCATTTT
j_call: TRBJ1-5
d_call: -
clone_size: -
v_call: TRBV4-1

cdr3_aa: CATLLPGRGWAEAFF
cdr3_nt: TGTGCCACCTTGTTGCCAGGGAGGGGGTGGGCTGAAGCTTTCTTT
j_call: TRBJ1-1
d_call: -
clone_size: -
v_call: TRBV6-1

cdr3_aa: CASSRLSLGNEQFF
cdr3_nt: TGTGCCAGCAGCCGACTATCACTCGGCAATGAGCAGTTCTTC
j_call: TRBJ2-1
d_call: -
clone_size: -
v_call: TRBV7-6

cdr3_aa: CASSSPLAGHYNEQFF
cdr3_nt: TGTGCCAGCAGTTCCCCCCTAGCGGGGCACTACAATGAGCAGTTCTTC
j_call: TRBJ2-1
d_call: TRBD2
clone_size: -
v_call: TRBV28

cdr3_aa: CASRPTYGSVSYEQYF
cdr3_nt: TGTGCCAGTCGCCCAACCTACGGGAGCGTCTCCTACGAGCAGTACTTC
j_call: TRBJ2-7
d_call: -
clone_size: few
v_call: TRBV19

cdr3_aa: CASSLGQEGNQPQHF
cdr3_nt: TGCGCCAGCAGCTTGGGGCAGGAGGGGAATCAGCCCCAGCATTTT
j_call: TRBJ1-5
d_call: -
clone_size: -
v_call: TRBV5-1

cdr3_aa: CASRQAGTGTTQYF
cdr3_nt: TGTGCCAGCAGGCAAGCCGGGACAGGGACGACCCAGTACTTC
j_call: TRBJ2-5
d_call: TRBD1
clone_size: -
v_call: TRBV28

cdr3_aa: CASSAQENQPQHF
cdr3_nt: TGTGCCAGCAGTGCTCAGGAGAATCAGCCCCAGCATTTT
j_call: TRBJ1-5
d_call: -
clone_size: -
v_call: TRBV2

cdr3_aa: CSATRLASGREETQYF
cdr3_nt: TGCAGCGCAACCCGTCTGGCTAGCGGGAGGGAAGAGACCCAGTACTTC
j_call: TRBJ2-5
d_call: TRBD2
clone_size: -
v_call: TRBV29-1

cdr3_aa: CASSPQGQETQYF
cdr3_nt: TGCGCCAGCAGCCCGCAGGGTCAAGAGACCCAGTACTTC
j_call: TRBJ2-5
d_call: -
clone_size: -
v_call: TRBV5-1

cdr3_aa: CAISVTTGTSLWETQYF
cdr3_nt: TGTGCCATCAGTGTGACCACCGGGACTAGCCTATGGGAGACCCAGTACTTC
j_call: TRBJ2-5
d_call: TRBD2
clone_size: -
v_call: TRBV10-3

cdr3_aa: CASSQGAGTEAFF
cdr3_nt: TGCGCCAGCAGCCAGGGGGCTGGCACTGAAGCTTTCTTT
j_call: TRBJ1-1
d_call: TRBD1
clone_size: many
v_call: TRBV5-1

cdr3_aa: CASRRGVATSGENIQYF
cdr3_nt: TGTGCCAGCCGACGCGGAGTGGCCACTAGCGGAGAAAACATTCAGTACTTC
j_call: TRBJ2-4
d_call: TRBD2
clone_size: few
v_call: TRBV27

cdr3_aa: CASKRGGPTNEQYF
cdr3_nt: TGTGCCAGCAAGAGGGGCGGCCCGACGAACGAGCAGTACTTC
j_call: TRBJ2-7
d_call: -
clone_size: few
v_call: TRBV2

cdr3_aa: CASSNDRGQDTGELFF
cdr3_nt: TGTGCCAGTAGTAATGACAGGGGGCAGGACACCGGGGAGCTGTTTTTT
j_call: TRBJ2-2
d_call: TRBD1
clone_size: many
v_call: TRBV19

cdr3_aa: CASSLLGRQETQYF
cdr3_nt: TGTGCCAGCAGCCTCTTGGGCCGCCAAGAGACCCAGTACTTC
j_call: TRBJ2-5
d_call: -
clone_size: -
v_call: TRBV27

cdr3_aa: CASSERQVKIYEQYF
cdr3_nt: TGTGCCAGCAGTGAAAGACAGGTCAAGATTTACGAGCAGTACTTC
j_call: TRBJ2-7
d_call: -
clone_size: -
v_call: TRBV28

cdr3_aa: CASSIGGGLGSNVLTF
cdr3_nt: TGTGCCAGCAGTATAGGGGGTGGGTTGGGGTCCAACGTCCTGACTTTC
j_call: TRBJ2-6
d_call: -
clone_size: -
v_call: TRBV6-6

cdr3_aa: CARSSKVRNRGGYGYTF
cdr3_nt: TGTGCCAGATCCTCGAAAGTCCGGAACAGGGGCGGCTATGGCTACACCTTC
j_call: TRBJ1-2
d_call: TRBD1
clone_size: -
v_call: TRBV18

cdr3_aa: CASKTGSETQYF
cdr3_nt: TGTGCCAGCAAAACAGGGTCAGAGACCCAGTACTTC
j_call: TRBJ2-5
d_call: -
clone_size: -
v_call: TRBV7-9

cdr3_aa: CASSLSGIKTKLFF
cdr3_nt: TGTGCCAGCAGTTTGTCCGGGATAAAGACAAAACTGTTTTTT
j_call: TRBJ1-4
d_call: -
clone_size: -
v_call: TRBV28

cdr3_aa: CASSYRTGTSTDTQYF
cdr3_nt: TGTGCCAGCAGTTACAGGACCGGTACTAGCACAGATACGCAGTATTTT
j_call: TRBJ2-3
d_call: -
clone_size: -
v_call: TRBV6-6

cdr3_aa: CATRPVGSGRTGELFF
cdr3_nt: TGTGCCACCAGACCTGTTGGTAGCGGGAGGACCGGGGAGCTGTTTTTT
j_call: TRBJ2-2
d_call: TRBD2
clone_size: -
v_call: TRBV15

cdr3_aa: CASNAGTGGKQYF
cdr3_nt: TGTGCCAGCAATGCCGGGACAGGGGGCAAGCAGTACTTC
j_call: TRBJ2-7
d_call: TRBD1
clone_size: -
v_call: TRBV7-9

cdr3_aa: CASSLDSSSYEQYF
cdr3_nt: TGCGCCAGCAGCTTGGATTCAAGCTCCTACGAGCAGTACTTC
j_call: TRBJ2-7
d_call: -
clone_size: -
v_call: TRBV5-1

cdr3_aa: CASSLTRLNEKLFF
cdr3_nt: TGCGCCAGCAGCCTAACACGGCTTAATGAAAAACTGTTTTTT
j_call: TRBJ1-4
d_call: -
clone_size: few
v_call: TRBV4-1

cdr3_aa: CASSQTKLRLRAGGGSEDTQYF
cdr3_nt: TGCGCCAGCAGCCAAACCAAGCTCCGGCTCAGAGCGGGAGGGGGGAGTGAAGATACGCAGTATTTT
j_call: TRBJ2-3
d_call: TRBD2
clone_size: once
v_call: TRBV4-1

cdr3_aa: CASSLDSGGNTEAFF
cdr3_nt: TGTGCCAGCAGCTTAGATTCGGGGGGGAACACTGAAGCTTTCTTT
j_call: TRBJ1-1
d_call: -
clone_size: -
v_call: TRBV11-2

cdr3_aa: CASSVLPAGYERGEKLFF
cdr3_nt: TGTGCCAGCAGTGTCCTCCCAGCGGGGTACGAAAGGGGGGAAAAACTGTTTTTT
j_call: TRBJ1-4
d_call: -
clone_size: -
v_call: TRBV2

cdr3_aa: CASSGWDSHTEAFF
cdr3_nt: TGTGCCAGCAGCGGATGGGACAGTCACACTGAAGCTTTCTTT
j_call: TRBJ1-1
d_call: TRBD1
clone_size: few
v_call: TRBV5-4

cdr3_aa: CASSPGTGARDTQYF
cdr3_nt: TGTGCCAGCTCACCAGGGACAGGGGCGCGAGATACGCAGTATTTT
j_call: TRBJ2-3
d_call: TRBD1
clone_size: -
v_call: TRBV18

cdr3_aa: CASSLLADFSYEQYF
cdr3_nt: TGTGCCAGCAGCCTGCTAGCGGACTTCTCCTACGAGCAGTACTTC
j_call: TRBJ2-7
d_call: TRBD2
clone_size: -
v_call: TRBV7-2

cdr3_aa: CASSRSRMSSGNGANEQFF
cdr3_nt: TGCGCCAGCAGCCGCTCACGGATGTCTAGCGGGAATGGTGCCAATGAGCAGTTCTTC
j_call: TRBJ2-1
d_call: TRBD2
clone_size: -
v_call: TRBV4-1

cdr3_aa: CASRKSGQGISGANVLTF
cdr3_nt: TGTGCCAGCAGGAAGAGTGGACAGGGGATATCTGGGGCCAACGTCCTGACTTTC
j_call: TRBJ2-6
d_call: TRBD1
clone_size: -
v_call: TRBV11-2

cdr3_aa: CASRSLGLTDTQYF
cdr3_nt: TGTGCCAGCAGGAGCCTGGGACTCACAGATACGCAGTATTTT
j_call: TRBJ2-3
d_call: -
clone_size: -
v_call: TRBV27

cdr3_aa: CASSLSSPLYEQYF
cdr3_nt: TGTGCCAGCAGTTTGTCATCACCCCTCTACGAGCAGTACTTC
j_call: TRBJ2-7
d_call: -
clone_size: -
v_call: TRBV28

cdr3_aa: CAISETGAYGYTF
cdr3_nt: TGTGCCATCAGTGAGACAGGGGCCTATGGCTACACCTTC
j_call: TRBJ1-2
d_call: TRBD1
clone_size: -
v_call: TRBV10-3

cdr3_aa: CASSRTRQETNYGYTF
cdr3_nt: TGTGCCAGCTCACGGACTAGACAGGAAACTAACTATGGCTACACCTTC
j_call: TRBJ1-2
d_call: -
clone_size: -
v_call: TRBV18

cdr3_aa: CAWYRARGNTEAFF
cdr3_nt: TGTGCCTGGTACCGTGCCAGGGGGAACACTGAAGCTTTCTTT
j_call: TRBJ1-1
d_call: -
clone_size: many
v_call: TRBV30

cdr3_aa: CASSADRANIQYF
cdr3_nt: TGTGCCAGTAGTGCGGACAGAGCGAACATTCAGTACTTC
j_call: TRBJ2-4
d_call: -
clone_size: -
v_call: TRBV19

cdr3_aa: CASSQDPQRTGNTEAFF
cdr3_nt: TGTGCCAGCAGCCAAGATCCCCAACGGACTGGGAACACTGAAGCTTTCTTT
j_call: TRBJ1-1
d_call: -
clone_size: -
v_call: TRBV14